The rows below give T cell receptor beta chains drawn from one sample of a study of cytomegalovirus exposure and HLA in healthy donors. Method: immunoSEQ multiplex PCR; TCRdb's copy keeps in-frame clones and lacks some. The table includes about 130,000 clones, roughly four fifths detected once. The source material was PBMCs. These receptors originate from a male donor in good health and CMV-seronegative. Both conserved end residues are part of each CDR3. Size is omitted from some rows. Given values are once, few, many or a class for expanded clones.

V gene: TRBV15
J gene: TRBJ1-5
clone size: -
CDR3 protein: CATSTSDRGGNQPQHF

V gene: TRBV4-3
J gene: TRBJ2-5
clone size: once
CDR3 protein: CASSPYRGETQYF

V gene: TRBV28
J gene: TRBJ1-1
clone size: few
CDR3 protein: CASRPTGDTEAFF

V gene: TRBV7-3
J gene: TRBJ2-1
clone size: few
CDR3 protein: CASSSTGWAYNEQFF

V gene: TRBV30
J gene: TRBJ2-1
clone size: -
CDR3 protein: CAYSPASSYNEQFF

V gene: TRBV30
J gene: TRBJ1-6
clone size: few
CDR3 protein: CAWSVSRTGGRSPLHF

V gene: TRBV27
J gene: TRBJ2-3
clone size: few
CDR3 protein: CASSWGRGVGDTQYF

V gene: TRBV18
J gene: TRBJ1-4
clone size: -
CDR3 protein: CASSPGQGAREKLFF

V gene: TRBV4-1
J gene: TRBJ1-2
clone size: -
CDR3 protein: CASSHGTSAGYTF

V gene: TRBV9
J gene: TRBJ2-1
clone size: -
CDR3 protein: CASSVGSASIQFF

V gene: TRBV7-3
J gene: TRBJ2-3
clone size: -
CDR3 protein: CASSLIGRGGRTDTQYF

V gene: TRBV6-1
J gene: TRBJ2-1
clone size: -
CDR3 protein: CASSGLGAAGTSGKHEQFF

V gene: TRBV27
J gene: TRBJ2-7
clone size: once
CDR3 protein: CASWTSGGPYEQYF

V gene: TRBV9
J gene: TRBJ2-1
clone size: -
CDR3 protein: CASSPFGQGNEQFF

V gene: TRBV19
J gene: TRBJ2-3
clone size: few
CDR3 protein: CASSPRVAGGRDTQYF

V gene: TRBV7-9
J gene: TRBJ1-1
clone size: few
CDR3 protein: CALGQVNTEAFF

V gene: TRBV19
J gene: TRBJ2-7
clone size: -
CDR3 protein: CASSVYGSGNYEQYF

V gene: TRBV4-2
J gene: TRBJ1-1
clone size: -
CDR3 protein: CASSQDRGGTEAFF

V gene: TRBV6-5
J gene: TRBJ1-1
clone size: once
CDR3 protein: CASGRSMSTEAFF

V gene: TRBV7-6
J gene: TRBJ2-7
clone size: -
CDR3 protein: CASSSGRGGEQYF

V gene: TRBV6-1
J gene: TRBJ1-5
clone size: -
CDR3 protein: CASSDRWEAQPQHF